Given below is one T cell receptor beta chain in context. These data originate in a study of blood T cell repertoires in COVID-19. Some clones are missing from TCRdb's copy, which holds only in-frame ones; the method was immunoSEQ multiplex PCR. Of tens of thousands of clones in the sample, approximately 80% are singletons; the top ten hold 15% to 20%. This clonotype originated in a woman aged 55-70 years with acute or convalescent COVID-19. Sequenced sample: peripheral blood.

The CDR3 loop reads CSVEGRRGANYGYTF. CDR3 nucleotide sequence: TGCAGCGTTGAAGGCCGCAGGGGCGCTAACTATGGCTACACCTTC. The V gene is TRBV29-1, the J gene TRBJ1-2; D is perhaps TRBD1 (6 bases). The CDR3 has 15 residues. Germline V gives CDR1 SQVTM, CDR2 ANQGSEA. Deletions cut 1 base from V and 0 bases from J, with 12 bases between.